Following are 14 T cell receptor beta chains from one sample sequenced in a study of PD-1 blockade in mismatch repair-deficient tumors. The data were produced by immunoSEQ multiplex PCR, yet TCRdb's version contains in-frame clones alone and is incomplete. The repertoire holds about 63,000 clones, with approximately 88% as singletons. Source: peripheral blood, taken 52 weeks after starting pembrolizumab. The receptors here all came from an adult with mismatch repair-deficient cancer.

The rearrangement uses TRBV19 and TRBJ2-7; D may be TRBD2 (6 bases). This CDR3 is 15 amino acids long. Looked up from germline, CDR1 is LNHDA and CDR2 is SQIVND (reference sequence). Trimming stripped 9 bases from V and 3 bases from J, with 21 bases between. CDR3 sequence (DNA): TGTGCCAGGAGACCCGACCGGGAGCACGGCTACGAGCAGTACTTC. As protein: CARRPDREHGYEQYF. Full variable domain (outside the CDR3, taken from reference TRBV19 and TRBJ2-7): DGGITQSPKYLFRKEGQNVTLSCEQNLNHDAMYWYRQDPGQGLRLIYYSQIVNDFQKGDIAEGYSVSREKKESFPLTVTSAQKNPTAFYLCARRPDREHGYEQYFGPGTRLTVT.

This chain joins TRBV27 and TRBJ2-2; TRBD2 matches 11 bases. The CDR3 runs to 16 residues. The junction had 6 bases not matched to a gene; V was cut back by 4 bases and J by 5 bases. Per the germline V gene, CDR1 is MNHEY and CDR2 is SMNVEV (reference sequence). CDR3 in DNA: TGTGCCAGCAGTTCCGGGACTAGCGGACGGACCGGGGAGCTGTTTTTT. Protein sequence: CASSSGTSGRTGELFF.

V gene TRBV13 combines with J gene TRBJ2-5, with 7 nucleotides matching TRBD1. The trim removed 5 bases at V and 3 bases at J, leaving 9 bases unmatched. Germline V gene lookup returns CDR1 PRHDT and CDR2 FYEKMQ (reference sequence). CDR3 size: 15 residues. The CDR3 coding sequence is TGTGCCAGCAGCCGACGGAGTACAGGGGAAGAGACCCAGTACTTC. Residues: CASSRRSTGEETQYF.

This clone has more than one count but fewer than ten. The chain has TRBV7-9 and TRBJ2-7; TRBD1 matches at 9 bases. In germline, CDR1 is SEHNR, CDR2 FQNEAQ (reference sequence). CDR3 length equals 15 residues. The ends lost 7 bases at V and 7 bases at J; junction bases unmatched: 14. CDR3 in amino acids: CASTRGPGQGREQYF. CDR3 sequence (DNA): TGTGCCAGCACCCGGGGACCGGGACAGGGTCGGGAGCAGTACTTC.

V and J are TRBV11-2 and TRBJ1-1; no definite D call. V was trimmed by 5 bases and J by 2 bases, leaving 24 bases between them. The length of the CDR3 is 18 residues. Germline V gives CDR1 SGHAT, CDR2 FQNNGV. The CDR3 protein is CASSPLYPSRSYNTEAFF. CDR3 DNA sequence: TGTGCCAGCAGCCCCTTGTACCCGTCCCGTTCATACAACACTGAAGCTTTCTTT.

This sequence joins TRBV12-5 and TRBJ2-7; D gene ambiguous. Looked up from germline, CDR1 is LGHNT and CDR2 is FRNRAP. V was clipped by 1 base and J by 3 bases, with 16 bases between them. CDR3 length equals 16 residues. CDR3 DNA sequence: TGTGCTAGTGGTTTGGATATTTGGGGTGAGTTCTACGAGCAGTACTTC. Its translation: CASGLDIWGEFYEQYF.

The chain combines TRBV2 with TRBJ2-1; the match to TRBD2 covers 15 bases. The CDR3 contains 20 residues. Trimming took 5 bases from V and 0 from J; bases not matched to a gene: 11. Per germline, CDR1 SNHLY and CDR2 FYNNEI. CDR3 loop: CASSPGPGLAGGRSYNEQFF. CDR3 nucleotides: TGTGCCAGCAGTCCTGGCCCCGGACTAGCGGGAGGGCGCTCCTACAATGAGCAGTTCTTC.

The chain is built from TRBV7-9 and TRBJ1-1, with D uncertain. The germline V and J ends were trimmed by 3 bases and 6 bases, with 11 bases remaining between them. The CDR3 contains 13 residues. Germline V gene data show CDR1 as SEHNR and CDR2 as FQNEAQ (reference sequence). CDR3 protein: CASSFTEVSEAFF. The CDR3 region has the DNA TGTGCCAGCAGCTTCACAGAGGTCTCTGAAGCTTTCTTT. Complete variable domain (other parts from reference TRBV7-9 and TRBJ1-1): DTGVSQNPRHKITKRGQNVTFRCDPISEHNRLYWYRQTLGQGPEFLTYFQNEAQLEKSRLLSDRFSAERPKGSFSTLEIQRTEQGDSAMYLCASSFTEVSEAFFGQGTRLTVV.

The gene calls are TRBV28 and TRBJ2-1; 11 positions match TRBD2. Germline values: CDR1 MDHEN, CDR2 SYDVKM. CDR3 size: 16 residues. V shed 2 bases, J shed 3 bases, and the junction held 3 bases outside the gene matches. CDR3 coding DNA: TGTGCCAGCAGTTTACCCACTAGCGGGAGCTACAATGAGCAGTTCTTC. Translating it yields CASSLPTSGSYNEQFF.

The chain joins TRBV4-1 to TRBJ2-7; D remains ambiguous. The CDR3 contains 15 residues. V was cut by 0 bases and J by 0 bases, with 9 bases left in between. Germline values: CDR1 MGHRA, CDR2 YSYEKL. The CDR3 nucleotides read TGCGCCAGCAGCCAAGAGGCGGCTACCTCCTACGAGCAGTACTTC. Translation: CASSQEAATSYEQYF.

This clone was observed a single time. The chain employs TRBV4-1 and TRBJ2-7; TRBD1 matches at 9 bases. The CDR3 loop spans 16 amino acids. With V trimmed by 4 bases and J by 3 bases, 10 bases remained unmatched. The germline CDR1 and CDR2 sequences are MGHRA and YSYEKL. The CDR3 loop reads CASSPSLRDRDYEQYF. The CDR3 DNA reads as TGCGCCAGCAGCCCTTCGTTAAGGGACAGGGACTACGAGCAGTACTTC.

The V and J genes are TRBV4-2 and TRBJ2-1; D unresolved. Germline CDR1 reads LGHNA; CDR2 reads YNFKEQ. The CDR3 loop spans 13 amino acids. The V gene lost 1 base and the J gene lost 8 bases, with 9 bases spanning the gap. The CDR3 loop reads CASSQVVYDEQFF. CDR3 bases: TGTGCCAGCAGCCAAGTAGTTTACGATGAGCAGTTCTTC.

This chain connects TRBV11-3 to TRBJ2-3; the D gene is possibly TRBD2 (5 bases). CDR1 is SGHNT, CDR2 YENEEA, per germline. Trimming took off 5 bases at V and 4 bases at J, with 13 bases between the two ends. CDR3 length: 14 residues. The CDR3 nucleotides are TGTGCCAGCAGCCCGTCCCCGGGGTCAGATACGCAGTATTTT. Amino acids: CASSPSPGSDTQYF.

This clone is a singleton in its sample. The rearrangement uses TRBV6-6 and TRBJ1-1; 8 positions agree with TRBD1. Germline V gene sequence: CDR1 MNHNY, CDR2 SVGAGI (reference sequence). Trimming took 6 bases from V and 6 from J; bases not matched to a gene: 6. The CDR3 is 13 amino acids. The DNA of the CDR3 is TGTGCCAGCAGAAGGACAGGGATCGCTGAAGCTTTCTTT. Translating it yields CASRRTGIAEAFF.